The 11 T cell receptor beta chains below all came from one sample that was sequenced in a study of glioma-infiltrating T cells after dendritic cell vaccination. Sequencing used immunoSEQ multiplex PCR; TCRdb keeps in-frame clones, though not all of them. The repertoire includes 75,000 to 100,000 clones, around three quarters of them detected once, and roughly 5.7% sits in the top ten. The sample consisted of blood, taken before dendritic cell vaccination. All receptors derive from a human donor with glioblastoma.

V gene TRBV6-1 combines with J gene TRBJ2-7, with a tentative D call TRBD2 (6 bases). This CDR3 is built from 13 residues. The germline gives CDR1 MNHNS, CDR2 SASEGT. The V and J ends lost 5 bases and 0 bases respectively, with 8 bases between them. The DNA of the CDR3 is TGTGCCAGCAGTAGCGGGCCCTCCTACGAGCAGTACTTC. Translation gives CASSSGPSYEQYF.

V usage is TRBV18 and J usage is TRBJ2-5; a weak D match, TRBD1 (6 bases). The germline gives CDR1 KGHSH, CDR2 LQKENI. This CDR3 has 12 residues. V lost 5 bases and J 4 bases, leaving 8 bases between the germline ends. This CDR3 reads CASSSRGETQYF. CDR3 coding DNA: TGTGCCAGCTCATCCAGGGGAGAGACCCAGTACTTC.

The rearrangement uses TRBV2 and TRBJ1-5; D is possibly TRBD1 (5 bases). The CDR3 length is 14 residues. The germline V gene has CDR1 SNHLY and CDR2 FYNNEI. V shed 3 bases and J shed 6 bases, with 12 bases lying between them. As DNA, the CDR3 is TGTGCCAGCAGTGACTTAGGGGTCCCTCAGCCCCAGCATTTT. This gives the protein CASSDLGVPQPQHF.

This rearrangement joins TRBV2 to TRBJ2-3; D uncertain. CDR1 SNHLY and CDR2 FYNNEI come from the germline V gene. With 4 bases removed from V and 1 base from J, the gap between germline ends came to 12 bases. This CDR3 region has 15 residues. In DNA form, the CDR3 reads TGTGCCAGCAGTGGCGGAGCGAGAGGCACAGATACGCAGTATTTT. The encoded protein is CASSGGARGTDTQYF. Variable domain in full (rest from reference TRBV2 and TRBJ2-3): EPEVTQTPSHQVTQMGQEVILRCVPISNHLYFYWYRQILGQKVEFLVSFYNNEISEKSEIFDDQFSVERPDGSNFTLKIRSTKLEDSAMYFCASSGGARGTDTQYFGPGTRLTVL.

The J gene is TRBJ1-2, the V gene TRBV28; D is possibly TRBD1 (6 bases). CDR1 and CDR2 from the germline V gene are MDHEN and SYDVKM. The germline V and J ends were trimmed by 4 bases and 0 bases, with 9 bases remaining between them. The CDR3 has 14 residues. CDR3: CASSSGAPNYGYTF. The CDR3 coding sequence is TGTGCCAGCAGTTCAGGGGCCCCTAACTATGGCTACACCTTC.

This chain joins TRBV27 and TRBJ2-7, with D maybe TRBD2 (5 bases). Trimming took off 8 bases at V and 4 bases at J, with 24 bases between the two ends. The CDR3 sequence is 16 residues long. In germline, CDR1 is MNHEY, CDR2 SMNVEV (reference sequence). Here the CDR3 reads CASAPLAVEREYEQYF. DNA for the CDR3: TGTGCCAGCGCGCCTCTGGCGGTCGAACGGGAATACGAGCAGTACTTC.

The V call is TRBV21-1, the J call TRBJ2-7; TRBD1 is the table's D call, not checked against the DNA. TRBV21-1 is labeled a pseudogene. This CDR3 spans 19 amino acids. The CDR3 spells CASSKHEIENRGFRDEQYF. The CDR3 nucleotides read TGTGCCAGCAGCAAACACGAGATCGAAAACAGGGGCTTTCGGGACGAGCAGTACTTC.

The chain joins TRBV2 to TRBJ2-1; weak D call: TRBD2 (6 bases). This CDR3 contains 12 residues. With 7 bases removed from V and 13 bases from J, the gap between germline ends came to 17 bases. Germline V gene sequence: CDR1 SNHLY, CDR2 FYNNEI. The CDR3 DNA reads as TGTGCCAGCACTACCTTTGGGGGGAGCCAGTTCTTC. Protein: CASTTFGGSQFF.

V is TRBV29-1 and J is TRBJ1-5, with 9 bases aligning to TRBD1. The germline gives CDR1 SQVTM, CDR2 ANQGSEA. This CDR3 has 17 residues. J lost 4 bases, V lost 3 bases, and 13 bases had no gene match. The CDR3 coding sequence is TGCAGCGTTGAGGACTCGGGGAAACAGGGGGCTAATCAGCCCCAGCATTTT. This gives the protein CSVEDSGKQGANQPQHF.

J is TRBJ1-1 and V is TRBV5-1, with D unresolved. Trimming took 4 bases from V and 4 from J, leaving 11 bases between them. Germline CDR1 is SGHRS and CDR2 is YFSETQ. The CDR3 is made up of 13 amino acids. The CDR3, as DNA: TGCGCCAGCAGCCCTAATAGCGGCACTGAAGCTTTCTTT. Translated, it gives CASSPNSGTEAFF.

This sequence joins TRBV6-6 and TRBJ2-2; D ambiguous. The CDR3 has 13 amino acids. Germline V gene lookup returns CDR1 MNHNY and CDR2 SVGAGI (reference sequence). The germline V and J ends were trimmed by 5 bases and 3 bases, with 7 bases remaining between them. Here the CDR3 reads CASSLVDTGELFF. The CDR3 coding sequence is TGTGCCAGCAGTCTAGTAGACACCGGGGAGCTGTTTTTT.